These 27 T cell receptor beta chains share one sample of origin, sequenced in a study of blood T cell repertoires in COVID-19. Profiled with immunoSEQ multiplex PCR; TCRdb holds only in-frame clones, not every one. The sample holds about 290,000 clones, around 86% seen once. The sample was peripheral blood. The receptors were sampled from a woman between 40 and 55 years old who had recovered from COVID-19.

The rearrangement joins TRBV30 to TRBJ2-5, with D perhaps matching TRBD1 (6 bases). Trimming took 4 bases from V and 2 from J, leaving 11 bases between them. This CDR3 is 13 amino acids long. Germline values: CDR1 GTSNPN, CDR2 SVGIG (reference sequence). In DNA form, the CDR3 reads TGTGCCTGGAACAGGGAAGGGCAAGAGACCCAGTACTTC. It is translated as CAWNREGQETQYF.

CDR3 amino acids: CASSLQAQGPTEAFF. The CDR3 DNA is TGTGCCAGCAGCCTACAGGCACAGGGGCCCACTGAAGCTTTCTTT. The V and J genes are TRBV7-9 and TRBJ1-1; TRBD1 matches at 7 bases. J was trimmed by 4 bases and V by 5 bases; bases with no gene match: 10. There are 15 residues in the CDR3. CDR1 is SEHNR and CDR2 is FQNEAQ in the germline V gene (reference sequence).

J is TRBJ1-1 and V is TRBV6-5; the D gene is possibly TRBD1 (6 bases). This CDR3 region has 14 residues. V shed 6 bases and J shed 2 bases, with 13 bases lying between them. The germline V gene has CDR1 MNHEY and CDR2 SVGAGI. The CDR3 DNA sequence: TGTGCCAGCAGCTTTGACAGGAGTAACACTGAAGCTTTCTTT. Its protein is CASSFDRSNTEAFF.

The chain employs TRBV3-1 (or the pseudogene TRBV3-2) and TRBJ1-3, with D possibly TRBD1 on 5 matching bases. The V end lost 1 base, the J end lost 0 bases, and 7 bases lay between the germline ends. Germline values: CDR1 LGHDT, CDR2 YNNKEL (reference sequence). The length of the CDR3 is 15 residues. The CDR3 region has the DNA TGTGCCAGCAGCCAAGGGACATTCTCTGGAAACACCATATATTTT. Translated: CASSQGTFSGNTIYF.

This chain uses TRBV11-2 with TRBJ2-6; possible D gene TRBD1, 6 bases. The CDR3 has 15 residues. The V end was cut by 4 bases, the J end by 0 bases, with 7 bases between. Germline CDR1 SGHAT, CDR2 FQNNGV. CDR3 sequence: CASSSQGSGANVLTF. The CDR3 DNA reads TGTGCCAGCAGCTCACAGGGCTCTGGGGCCAACGTCCTGACTTTC.

The rearrangement joins TRBV7-8 to TRBJ2-3; 11 bases line up with TRBD2. The CDR3 has 24 amino acids. V shed 5 bases, J shed 2 bases, and the junction held 30 bases outside the gene matches. Germline lookup yields CDR1 SGHVS and CDR2 FQNEAQ. DNA of the CDR3: TGTGCCAGCAGCCCACGGGGCAGTGGGGGTATAGCGGGAGGGCCCTCTGTGGTCACAGATACGCAGTATTTT. It translates to CASSPRGSGGIAGGPSVVTDTQYF.

This chain uses TRBV7-9 with TRBJ1-1; no clear D gene. The CDR3 contains 16 residues. V dropped 5 bases and J dropped 0 bases, with 16 bases sitting between them. Looked up from germline, CDR1 is SEHNR and CDR2 is FQNEAQ (reference sequence). The CDR3 DNA reads TGTGCCAGCAGCGAGAACCGGGGAGAATTGAACACTGAAGCTTTCTTT. Its protein product is CASSENRGELNTEAFF. The full variable domain, in which reference TRBV7-9 and TRBJ1-1 provide the parts outside the CDR3, is DTGVSQNPRHKITKRGQNVTFRCDPISEHNRLYWYRQTLGQGPEFLTYFQNEAQLEKSRLLSDRFSAERPKGSFSTLEIQRTEQGDSAMYLCASSENRGELNTEAFFGQGTRLTVV.

J is TRBJ2-3 and V is TRBV13; 8 nucleotides match TRBD2. CDR3 length: 17 amino acids. The trim removed 4 bases at V and 3 bases at J, leaving 12 bases unmatched. Germline V lookup: CDR1 PRHDT, CDR2 FYEKMQ (reference sequence). CDR3 nucleotide sequence: TGTGCCAGCAGCTCCATCACGGCGGGGGGTGTAACAGATACGCAGTATTTT. As protein: CASSSITAGGVTDTQYF. The variable domain in full, completed from reference TRBV13 and TRBJ2-3, reads AAGVIQSPRHLIKEKRETATLKCYPIPRHDTVYWYQQGPGQDPQFLISFYEKMQSDKGSIPDRFSAQQFSDYHSELNMSSLELGDSALYFCASSSITAGGVTDTQYFGPGTRLTVL.

This chain links TRBV27 with TRBJ2-1; maybe TRBD2 (7 bases). V was cut by 8 bases and J by 2 bases, with 22 bases left in between. This CDR3 spans 17 amino acids. Germline loops: CDR1 MNHEY, CDR2 SMNVEV (reference sequence). In DNA form, the CDR3 reads TGTGCCAGCCACCCTCGGGGGCGGGAGACGGCCTACAATGAGCAGTTCTTC. As protein: CASHPRGRETAYNEQFF.

This CDR3 reads CASSSNSGSIGSTGELFF. The CDR3 coding sequence is TGTGCCAGCAGTTCAAATAGCGGGAGTATTGGTAGTACCGGGGAGCTGTTTTTT. The chain joins TRBV28 to TRBJ2-2; 9 bases fit TRBD2. The germline gives CDR1 MDHEN, CDR2 SYDVKM. CDR3 length: 18 amino acids. V gave up 4 bases and J gave up 5 bases; unmatched junction bases: 14.

The chain is built from TRBV7-9 and TRBJ1-4; 7 bases align to TRBD1. This CDR3 has 17 residues. The ends lost 5 bases at V and 0 bases at J; junction bases unmatched: 9. Germline values: CDR1 SEHNR, CDR2 FQNEAQ (reference sequence). CDR3 sequence reads: CASSERQGWATNEKLFF. In DNA form, the CDR3 reads TGTGCCAGCAGCGAGAGACAGGGATGGGCAACTAATGAAAAACTGTTTTTT.

The chain is built from TRBV3-1 (or the pseudogene TRBV3-2) and TRBJ2-7; 14 bases are a match to TRBD2. This CDR3 comprises 21 residues. J lost 0 bases, V lost 1 base, and 14 bases had no gene match. Germline V gene data show CDR1 as LGHDT and CDR2 as YNNKEL (reference sequence). CDR3 region: CASSQAPPGTSGSPSSYEQYF. The CDR3 region has the DNA TGTGCCAGCAGCCAAGCCCCACCCGGGACTAGCGGGAGTCCGTCCTCCTACGAGCAGTACTTC.

The V and J genes are TRBV6-5 and TRBJ2-3; TRBD1 might be the D (5 bases). Germline CDR1 MNHEY, CDR2 SVGAGI. The CDR3 totals 15 residues. V lost 4 bases and J 0 bases, leaving 11 bases between the germline ends. The CDR3 here is CASSSPTASTDTQYF. CDR3 sequence (DNA): TGTGCCAGCAGTTCCCCGACAGCTAGCACAGATACGCAGTATTTT.

The chain links TRBV14 to TRBJ2-5, with a tentative D call TRBD2 (5 bases). CDR3 size: 13 residues. Germline CDR1 reads SGHDN; CDR2 reads FVKESK. V was trimmed by 2 bases and J by 5 bases, leaving 9 bases between them. In DNA, the CDR3 is TGTGCCAGCAGCCAAAGCGGCGGGGAGACCCAGTACTTC. Translated, it gives CASSQSGGETQYF.

The CDR3 DNA sequence: TGTGCCAGCAGTGAATGGGGACTAGGGGCCAACGTCCTGACTTTC. Translated: CASSEWGLGANVLTF. The V gene is TRBV6-1, the J gene TRBJ2-6; TRBD2 matches 7 bases. The CDR3 has 15 residues. The V segment lost 2 bases and the J segment 4 bases; nucleotides outside the gene matches: 2. Germline assignment: CDR1 MNHNS and CDR2 SASEGT.

The chain carries TRBV3-1 (or the pseudogene TRBV3-2) and TRBJ2-7; D gene uncertain. Germline CDR1 LGHDT, CDR2 YNNKEL (reference sequence). V was clipped by 4 bases and J by 3 bases, with 13 bases between them. This CDR3 has 14 residues. The CDR3 protein is CASSRNQINYEQYF. DNA of the CDR3: TGTGCCAGCAGCCGAAACCAGATAAACTACGAGCAGTACTTC.

The chain carries TRBV10-1 and TRBJ2-7, with TRBD2 matching 16 bases. Per the germline V gene, CDR1 is WNHNN and CDR2 is SYGVQD (reference sequence). The CDR3 runs 18 residues. The V segment lost 6 bases and the J segment 4 bases; nucleotides outside the gene matches: 12. The CDR3 loop reads CASRPGLAGGPKLYEQYF. CDR3 nucleotides: TGCGCCAGCAGACCGGGACTAGCGGGAGGGCCTAAATTATACGAGCAGTACTTC.

The V and J genes are TRBV28 and TRBJ1-2; D is possibly TRBD1 (5 bases). CDR3 length equals 14 residues. In germline, CDR1 is MDHEN, CDR2 SYDVKM. V was shortened by 7 bases and J by 7 bases, with 19 bases between the two germline ends. CDR3 sequence: CASNTGSGIGGYTF. CDR3 DNA: TGTGCCAGCAATACAGGCTCAGGGATCGGTGGCTACACCTTC.

The chain joins TRBV5-6 to TRBJ2-7; the match to TRBD2 covers 7 bases. The CDR3 runs to 14 residues. Germline trimming cut 3 bases from V and 3 bases from J; bases unmatched to any gene: 6. Germline V lookup: CDR1 SGHDT, CDR2 YYEEEE. The CDR3 DNA reads as TGTGCCAGCAGCTCGGAAAGCGGGAACTACGAGCAGTACTTC. Amino acids: CASSSESGNYEQYF.

J is TRBJ2-1 and V is TRBV15; 11 bases map to TRBD2. In germline, CDR1 is LNHNV, CDR2 YYDKDF (reference sequence). Trimming removed 2 bases from V and 1 base from J; junction bases left unmatched: 1. This CDR3 comprises 16 residues. The DNA of the CDR3 is TGTGCCACCAGCAGAACTAGCGGGAGTTCCTACAATGAGCAGTTCTTC. The encoded protein is CATSRTSGSSYNEQFF.

The chain joins TRBV24-1 to TRBJ2-3; D uncertain. Deletions cut 4 bases from V and 1 base from J, with 8 bases between. CDR1 and CDR2 from the germline V gene are KGHDR and SFDVKD. The CDR3 has 14 amino acids. The CDR3 nucleotides read TGTGCCACCAGTGAAACCCGAGGCACAGATACGCAGTATTTT. This sequence encodes CATSETRGTDTQYF.

This chain uses TRBV3-1 (or the pseudogene TRBV3-2) with TRBJ2-2; TRBD2 aligns across 9 bases. After removal of 5 bases from V and 4 bases from J, the junction contained 8 bases not matched to a gene. This CDR3 comprises 16 residues. Germline V gene sequence: CDR1 LGHDT, CDR2 YNNKEL (reference sequence). The CDR3 protein is CASSSTSGWGTGELFF. Here the CDR3 DNA reads TGTGCCAGCAGCTCAACTAGCGGGTGGGGCACCGGGGAGCTGTTTTTT.

The chain carries TRBV19 and TRBJ1-1; D not certain. The CDR3 extends over 13 amino acids. V lost 0 bases to trimming and J lost 8 bases, with 10 bases between them. CDR1 is LNHDA, CDR2 SQIVND, per germline (reference sequence). The CDR3 DNA reads as TGTGCCAGTAGTATAGATCAGAGGCCAGAAGCTTTCTTT. This sequence encodes CASSIDQRPEAFF.

The chain has TRBV7-3 and TRBJ2-2; 10 positions match TRBD2. The CDR3 has 16 amino acids. Germline loops: CDR1 SGHTA, CDR2 FQGTGA. V shed 2 bases and J 0 bases; nucleotides not matched to a gene: 0. The CDR3 here is CASSLGLAANTGELFF. The CDR3 bases are TGTGCCAGCAGCTTAGGACTAGCGGCGAACACCGGGGAGCTGTTTTTT.

V usage is TRBV11-3 and J usage is TRBJ2-7, with D possibly TRBD1 on 6 matching bases. V lost 5 bases and J lost 1, with 15 bases in between. The CDR3 runs to 15 residues. Germline V gene sequence: CDR1 SGHNT, CDR2 YENEEA. CDR3 loop: CASSLRGVGSYEQYF. The DNA for the CDR3 is TGTGCCAGCAGCCTCAGGGGAGTTGGGTCCTACGAGCAGTACTTC.

The chain couples TRBV30 to TRBJ2-3, with D possibly matching TRBD2 (6 bases). Trimming stripped 0 bases from V and 7 bases from J, with 14 bases between. Germline CDR1 reads GTSNPN; CDR2 reads SVGIG (reference sequence). The CDR3 is made up of 14 amino acids. The CDR3: CAWSVRGSPYTQYF. The CDR3 coding sequence is TGTGCCTGGAGTGTACGGGGGTCCCCCTATACGCAGTATTTT.

The chain joins TRBV19 to TRBJ1-5; a possible D gene is TRBD1 (6 bases). The V end lost 4 bases, the J end lost 8 bases, and 24 bases lay between the germline ends. CDR1 LNHDA and CDR2 SQIVND come from the germline V gene (reference sequence). The CDR3 runs to 17 residues. The CDR3 DNA sequence: TGTGCCAGTAGTAGTCAGGGGACCGATTATTCGGCAGAGCCCCAGCATTTT. Its protein product is CASSSQGTDYSAEPQHF.